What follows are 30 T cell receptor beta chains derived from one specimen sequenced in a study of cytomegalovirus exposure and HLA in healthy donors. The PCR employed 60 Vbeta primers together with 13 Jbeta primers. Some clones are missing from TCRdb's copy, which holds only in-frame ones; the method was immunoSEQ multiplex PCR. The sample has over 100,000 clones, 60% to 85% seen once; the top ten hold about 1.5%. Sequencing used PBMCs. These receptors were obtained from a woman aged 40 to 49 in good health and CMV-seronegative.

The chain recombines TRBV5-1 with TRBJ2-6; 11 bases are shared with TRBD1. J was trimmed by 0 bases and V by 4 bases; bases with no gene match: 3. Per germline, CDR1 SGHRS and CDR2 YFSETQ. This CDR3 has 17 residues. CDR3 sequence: CASSADRGHSGANVLTF. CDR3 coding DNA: TGCGCCAGCAGCGCGGACAGGGGGCACTCTGGGGCCAACGTCCTGACTTTC.

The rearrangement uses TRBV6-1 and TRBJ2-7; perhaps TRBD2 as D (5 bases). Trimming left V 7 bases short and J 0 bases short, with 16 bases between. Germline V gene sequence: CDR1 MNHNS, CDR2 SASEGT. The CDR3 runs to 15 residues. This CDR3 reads CASNELASLSYEQYF. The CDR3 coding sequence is TGTGCCAGCAATGAGCTAGCATCCCTCTCCTACGAGCAGTACTTC.

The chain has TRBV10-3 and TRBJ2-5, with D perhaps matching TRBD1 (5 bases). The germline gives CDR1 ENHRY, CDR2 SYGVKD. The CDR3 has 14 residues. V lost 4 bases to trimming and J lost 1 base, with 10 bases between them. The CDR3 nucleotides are TGTGCCATCAGTGGACAGAACCTCCAAGAGACCCAGTACTTC. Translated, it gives CAISGQNLQETQYF.

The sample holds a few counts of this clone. The CDR3 DNA reads TGTGCCACCAGCAGAGCAGGGGGATCTCCTGGAAACACCATATATTTT. This encodes CATSRAGGSPGNTIYF. The V and J genes are TRBV15 and TRBJ1-3, with TRBD1 matching 7 bases. In germline, CDR1 is LNHNV, CDR2 YYDKDF (reference sequence). This CDR3 spans 16 amino acids. V lost 1 base, J lost 2 bases, and 5 bases stayed unmatched.

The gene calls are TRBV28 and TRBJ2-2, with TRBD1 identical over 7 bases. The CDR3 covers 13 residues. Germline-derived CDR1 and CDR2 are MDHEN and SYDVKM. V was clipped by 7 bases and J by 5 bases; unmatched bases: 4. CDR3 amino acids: CASISGGTGELFF. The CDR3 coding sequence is TGTGCCAGCATTTCAGGGGGAACCGGGGAGCTGTTTTTT.

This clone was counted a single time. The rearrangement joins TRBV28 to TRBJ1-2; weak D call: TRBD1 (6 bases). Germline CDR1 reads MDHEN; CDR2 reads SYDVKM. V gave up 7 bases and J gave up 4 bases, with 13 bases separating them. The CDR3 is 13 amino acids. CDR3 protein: CASTVQGRYGYTF. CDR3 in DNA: TGTGCCAGCACCGTACAGGGCCGCTATGGCTACACCTTC.

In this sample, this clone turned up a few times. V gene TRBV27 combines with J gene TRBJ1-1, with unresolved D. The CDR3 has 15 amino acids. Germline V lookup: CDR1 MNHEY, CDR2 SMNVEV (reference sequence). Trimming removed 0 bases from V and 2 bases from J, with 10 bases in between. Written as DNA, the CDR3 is TGTGCCAGCAGTTTATCGAATTCAGGCAACACTGAAGCTTTCTTT. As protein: CASSLSNSGNTEAFF.

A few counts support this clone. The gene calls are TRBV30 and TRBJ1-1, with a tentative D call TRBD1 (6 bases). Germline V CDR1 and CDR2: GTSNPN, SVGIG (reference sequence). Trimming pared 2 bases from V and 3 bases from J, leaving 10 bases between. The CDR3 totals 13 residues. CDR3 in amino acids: CAWSMTGDTEAFF. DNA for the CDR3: TGTGCCTGGAGTATGACAGGAGACACTGAAGCTTTCTTT.

DNA for the CDR3: TGTGCCAGCAGCTTGTCCTCCGGGACAGGGGGCTGGGAGACCCAGTACTTC. Translation gives CASSLSSGTGGWETQYF. The chain recombines TRBV5-4 with TRBJ2-5; 12 nucleotides line up with TRBD1. V lost 1 base to trimming and J lost 5 bases; unmatched junction nucleotides: 9. Per the germline V gene, CDR1 is SGHNT and CDR2 is YYREEE (reference sequence). The CDR3 totals 17 residues.

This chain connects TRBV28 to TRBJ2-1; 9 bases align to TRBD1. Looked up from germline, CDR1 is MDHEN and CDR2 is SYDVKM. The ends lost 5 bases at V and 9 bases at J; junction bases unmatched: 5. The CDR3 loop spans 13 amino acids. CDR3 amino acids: CASSLTGGSEQFF. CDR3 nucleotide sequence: TGTGCCAGCAGTCTCACAGGGGGCTCTGAGCAGTTCTTC.

CDR3 coding DNA: TGTGCCAGCATCCTAAACCCTAGCGGGGGTATTGAGACCCAGTACTTC. It is translated as CASILNPSGGIETQYF. V gene TRBV2 combines with J gene TRBJ2-5; TRBD2 aligns across 10 bases. CDR1 is SNHLY and CDR2 is FYNNEI in the germline V gene. V gave up 7 bases and J gave up 5 bases; unmatched junction bases: 13. The CDR3 contains 16 residues.

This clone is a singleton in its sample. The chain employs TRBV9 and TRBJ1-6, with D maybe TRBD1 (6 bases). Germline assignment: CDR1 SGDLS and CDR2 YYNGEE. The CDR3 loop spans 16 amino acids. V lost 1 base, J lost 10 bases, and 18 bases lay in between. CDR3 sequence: CASSVSEVTRGSPLHF. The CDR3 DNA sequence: TGTGCCAGCAGCGTATCAGAGGTAACTAGGGGGTCACCCCTCCACTTT.

The CDR3 DNA follows: TGTGCCAGCAGCCCCTTCATGGGCCCGCCCTATGGCTACACCTTC. Residues: CASSPFMGPPYGYTF. The rearrangement links TRBV28 to TRBJ1-2; D is unresolved. Germline CDR1 and CDR2: MDHEN and SYDVKM. The germline V and J ends were trimmed by 6 bases and 4 bases, with 18 bases remaining between them. The CDR3 spans 15 residues.

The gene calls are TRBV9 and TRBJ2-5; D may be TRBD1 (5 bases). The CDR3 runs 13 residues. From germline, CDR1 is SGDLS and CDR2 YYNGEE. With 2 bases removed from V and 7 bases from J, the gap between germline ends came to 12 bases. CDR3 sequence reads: CASSVQGLGTQYF. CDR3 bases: TGTGCCAGCAGCGTTCAGGGTCTCGGGACCCAGTACTTC.

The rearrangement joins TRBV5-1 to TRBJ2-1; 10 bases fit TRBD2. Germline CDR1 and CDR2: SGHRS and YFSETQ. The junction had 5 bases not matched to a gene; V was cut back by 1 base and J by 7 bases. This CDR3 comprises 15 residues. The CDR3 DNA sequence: TGCGCCAGCAGCTTGAGCGGGGGGGCCGCGAATGAGCAGTTCTTC. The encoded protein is CASSLSGGAANEQFF.

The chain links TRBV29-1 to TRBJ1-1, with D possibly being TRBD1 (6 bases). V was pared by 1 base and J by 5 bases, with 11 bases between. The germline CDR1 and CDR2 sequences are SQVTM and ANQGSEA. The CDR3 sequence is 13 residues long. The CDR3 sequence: CSVEARTATEAFF. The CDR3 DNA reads TGCAGCGTTGAAGCACGGACAGCTACTGAAGCTTTCTTT. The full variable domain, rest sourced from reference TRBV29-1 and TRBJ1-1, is SAVISQKPSRDICQRGTSLTIQCQVDSQVTMMFWYRQQPGQSLTLIATANQGSEATYESGFVIDKFPISRPNLTFSTLTVSNMSPEDSSIYLCSVEARTATEAFFGQGTRLTVV.

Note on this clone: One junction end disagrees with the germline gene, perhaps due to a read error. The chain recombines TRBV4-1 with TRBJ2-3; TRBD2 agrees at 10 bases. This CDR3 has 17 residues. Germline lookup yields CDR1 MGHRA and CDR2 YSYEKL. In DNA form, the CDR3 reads TGCGCCAGCAGTCAAGAACTAGCGGGGAGTCTAGGAGATACGCAGTATTTT. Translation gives CASSQELAGSLGDTQYF.

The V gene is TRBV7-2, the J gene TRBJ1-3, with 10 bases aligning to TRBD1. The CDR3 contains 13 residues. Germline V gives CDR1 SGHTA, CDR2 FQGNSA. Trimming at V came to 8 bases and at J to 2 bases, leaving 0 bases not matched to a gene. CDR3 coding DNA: TGTGCCAGCGGGACAGGGGCTGGAAACACCATATATTTT. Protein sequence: CASGTGAGNTIYF.

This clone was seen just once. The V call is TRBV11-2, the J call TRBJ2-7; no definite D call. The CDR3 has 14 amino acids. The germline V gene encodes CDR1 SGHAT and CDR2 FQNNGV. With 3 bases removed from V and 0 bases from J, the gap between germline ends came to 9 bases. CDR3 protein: CASSFTTNSYEQYF. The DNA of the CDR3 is TGTGCCAGCAGCTTTACGACAAACTCCTACGAGCAGTACTTC.

CDR3 in amino acids: CASSIDLYVPETQYF. CDR3 bases: TGTGCCAGTAGTATAGATCTATACGTACCAGAGACCCAGTACTTC. The chain employs TRBV19 and TRBJ2-5; D gene ambiguous. The germline V and J ends were trimmed by 0 bases and 4 bases, with 12 bases remaining between them. Germline CDR1 and CDR2: LNHDA and SQIVND (reference sequence). CDR3 length: 15 residues.

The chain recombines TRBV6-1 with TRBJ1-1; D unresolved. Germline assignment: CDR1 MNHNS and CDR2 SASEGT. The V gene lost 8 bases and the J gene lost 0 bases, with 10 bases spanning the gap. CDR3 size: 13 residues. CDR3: CASQTRMNTEAFF. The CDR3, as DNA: TGTGCCAGCCAGACCAGGATGAACACTGAAGCTTTCTTT.

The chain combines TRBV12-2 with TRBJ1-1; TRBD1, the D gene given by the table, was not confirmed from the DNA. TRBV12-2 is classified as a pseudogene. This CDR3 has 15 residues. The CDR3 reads CASRFGPDRETEAFF. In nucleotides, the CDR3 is TGTGCAAGTCGCTTCGGACCCGACAGGGAGACTGAAGCTTTCTTT.

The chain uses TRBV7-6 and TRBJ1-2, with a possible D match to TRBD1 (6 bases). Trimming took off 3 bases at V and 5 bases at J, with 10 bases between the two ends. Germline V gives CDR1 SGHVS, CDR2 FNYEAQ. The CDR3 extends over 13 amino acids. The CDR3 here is CASSFPGVYGYTF. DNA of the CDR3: TGTGCCAGCAGCTTTCCAGGGGTTTATGGCTACACCTTC.

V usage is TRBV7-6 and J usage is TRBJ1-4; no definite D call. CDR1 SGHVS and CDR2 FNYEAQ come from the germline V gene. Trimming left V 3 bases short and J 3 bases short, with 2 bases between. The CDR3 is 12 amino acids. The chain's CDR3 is CASSFSNEKLFF. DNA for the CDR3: TGTGCCAGCAGCTTCTCTAATGAAAAACTGTTTTTT.

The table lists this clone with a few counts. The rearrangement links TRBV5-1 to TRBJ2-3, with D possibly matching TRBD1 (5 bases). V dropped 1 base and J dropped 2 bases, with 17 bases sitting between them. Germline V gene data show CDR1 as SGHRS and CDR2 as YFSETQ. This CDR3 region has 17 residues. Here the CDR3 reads CASSLSSRTWSTDTQYF. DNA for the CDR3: TGCGCCAGCAGCTTGTCTTCCAGGACATGGTCCACAGATACGCAGTATTTT.

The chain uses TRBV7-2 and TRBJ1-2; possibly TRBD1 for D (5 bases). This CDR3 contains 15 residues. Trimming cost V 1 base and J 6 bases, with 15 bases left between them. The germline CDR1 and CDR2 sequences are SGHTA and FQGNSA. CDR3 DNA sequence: TGTGCCAGCAGCTTAGTGGCAGGGTGGGAAGATGGCTACACCTTC. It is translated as CASSLVAGWEDGYTF. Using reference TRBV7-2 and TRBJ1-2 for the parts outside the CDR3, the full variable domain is GAGVSQSPSNKVTEKGKDVELRCDPISGHTALYWYRQSLGQGLEFLIYFQGNSAPDKSGLPSDRFSAERTGGSVSTLTIQRTQQEDSAVYLCASSLVAGWEDGYTFGSGTRLTVV.

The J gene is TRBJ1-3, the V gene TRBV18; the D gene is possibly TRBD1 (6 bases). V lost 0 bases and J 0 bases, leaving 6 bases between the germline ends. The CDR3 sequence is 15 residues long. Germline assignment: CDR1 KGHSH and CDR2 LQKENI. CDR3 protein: CASSPPTGSGNTIYF. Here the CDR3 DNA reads TGTGCCAGCTCACCACCGACAGGCTCTGGAAACACCATATATTTT.

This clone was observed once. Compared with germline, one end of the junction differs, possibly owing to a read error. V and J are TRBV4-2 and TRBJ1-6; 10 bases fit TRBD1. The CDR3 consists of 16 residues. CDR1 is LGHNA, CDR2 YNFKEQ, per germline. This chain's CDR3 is CAGSSQAGTGDSPLHF. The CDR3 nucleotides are TGTGCCGGCAGCTCGCAAGCGGGGACAGGGGATTCACCCCTCCACTTT.

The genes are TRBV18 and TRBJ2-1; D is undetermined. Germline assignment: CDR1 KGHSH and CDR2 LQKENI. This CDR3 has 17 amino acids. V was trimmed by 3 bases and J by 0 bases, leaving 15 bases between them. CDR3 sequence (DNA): TGTGCCAGCTCACCGTCCTTAGTTTTGAGCTCCTACAATGAGCAGTTCTTC. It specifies CASSPSLVLSSYNEQFF.

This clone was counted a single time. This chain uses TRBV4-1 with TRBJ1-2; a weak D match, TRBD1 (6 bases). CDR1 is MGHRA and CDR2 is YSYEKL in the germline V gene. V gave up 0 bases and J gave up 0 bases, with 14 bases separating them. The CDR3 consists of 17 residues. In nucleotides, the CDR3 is TGCGCCAGCAGCCAAGATCAGGGGCTGGCACCTAACTATGGCTACACCTTC. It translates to CASSQDQGLAPNYGYTF.